This TCR beta chain emerged from a study of T-cell reconstitution after alpha-beta-depleted transplantation in children. This clonotype was seen a few times. The authors prepared the TCRbeta library with unique molecular identifiers. TCRdb reprocessed the PCR reads via MiXCR and lists one record per CDR3 protein. In the table there are roughly 200,000 distinct CDR3 sequences, less than 8% of which are singletons. The TCR sequence derives from a human donor who donated a stem cell graft to a child with Wiskott-Aldrich syndrome. Sequenced here: PBMCs from the stem cell graft donor, sampled from the stem cell graft.

CDR3 loop: CASSQELGGTGELFF. The CDR3 region has the DNA TGTGCCAGCAGCCAAGAGTTGGGGGGAACCGGGGAGCTGTTTTTT. The chain couples TRBV4-2 to TRBJ2-2; weak D call: TRBD2 (6 bases). The CDR3 spans 15 residues. Germline V lookup: CDR1 LGHNA, CDR2 YNFKEQ. With 0 bases removed from V and 5 bases from J, the gap between germline ends came to 10 bases.